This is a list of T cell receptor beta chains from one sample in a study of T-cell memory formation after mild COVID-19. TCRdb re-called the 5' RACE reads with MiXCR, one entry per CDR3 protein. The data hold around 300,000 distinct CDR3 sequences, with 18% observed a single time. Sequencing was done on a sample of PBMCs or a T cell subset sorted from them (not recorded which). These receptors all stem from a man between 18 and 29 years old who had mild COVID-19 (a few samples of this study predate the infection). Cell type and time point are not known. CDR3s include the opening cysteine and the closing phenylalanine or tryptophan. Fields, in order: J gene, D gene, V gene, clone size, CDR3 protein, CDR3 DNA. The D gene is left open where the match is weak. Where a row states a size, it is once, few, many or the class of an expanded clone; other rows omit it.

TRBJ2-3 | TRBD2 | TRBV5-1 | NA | CASSLGSGGEDTQYF | TGCGCCAGCAGCTTGGGTAGCGGGGGGGAAGATACGCAGTATTTT
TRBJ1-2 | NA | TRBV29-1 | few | CSLRGGADGYTF | TGCAGCCTCCGCGGGGGGGCAGATGGCTACACCTTC
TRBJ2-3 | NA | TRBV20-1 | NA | CSASGGDTQYF | TGCAGTGCTAGCGGTGGAGATACGCAGTATTTT
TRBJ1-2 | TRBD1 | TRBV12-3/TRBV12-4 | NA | CASRGTGGIGYTF | TGTGCCAGTCGTGGGACAGGGGGCATTGGCTACACCTTC
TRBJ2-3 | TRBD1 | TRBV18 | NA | CASSPQVPGTGSTDTQYF | TGTGCCAGCTCACCACAGGTGCCGGGGACAGGAAGCACAGATACGCAGTATTTT
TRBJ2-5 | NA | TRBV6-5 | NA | CASSYSKGKETQYF | TGTGCCAGCAGTTACTCGAAGGGAAAAGAGACCCAGTACTTC
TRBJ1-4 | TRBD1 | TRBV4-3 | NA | CASSQERTGIGKLFF | TGCGCCAGCAGCCAAGAGCGGACAGGGATTGGAAAACTGTTTTTT
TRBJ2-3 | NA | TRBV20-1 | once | CSANSAGTTDTQYF | TGCAGTGCTAATTCGGCGGGTACTACAGATACGCAGTATTTT
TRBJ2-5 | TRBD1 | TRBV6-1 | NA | CASSGGTGGVETQYF | TGTGCCAGCAGTGGCGGGACAGGGGGCGTCGAGACCCAGTACTTC
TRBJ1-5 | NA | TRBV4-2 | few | CASSQEEGFQPQHF | TGTGCCAGCAGCCAAGAGGAGGGGTTTCAGCCCCAGCATTTT
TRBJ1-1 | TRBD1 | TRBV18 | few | CASSPQGATEAFF | TGTGCCAGCTCACCACAGGGGGCCACTGAAGCTTTCTTT
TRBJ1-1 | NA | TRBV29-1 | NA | CSVRPMNTEAFF | TGCAGCGTCCGACCCATGAACACTGAAGCTTTCTTT
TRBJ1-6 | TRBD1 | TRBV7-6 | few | CASSLEVAGGLSPLHF | TGTGCCAGCAGCTTAGAGGTGGCAGGGGGGCTTTCACCCCTCCACTTT
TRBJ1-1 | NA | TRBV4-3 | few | CASSQDRGITEAFF | TGCGCCAGCAGCCAAGATCGGGGGATCACTGAAGCTTTCTTT
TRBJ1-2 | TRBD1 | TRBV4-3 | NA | CASSPTPGTGYYGYTF | TGCGCCAGCAGCCCCACGCCTGGGACAGGCTACTATGGCTACACCTTC
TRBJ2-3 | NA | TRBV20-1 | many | CSAATPGDVTDTQYF | TGCAGTGCCGCTACCCCCGGGGACGTCACAGATACGCAGTATTTT
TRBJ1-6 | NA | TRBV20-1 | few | CSARDEGSPLHF | TGCAGTGCTAGAGATGAGGGCTCACCCCTCCACTTT
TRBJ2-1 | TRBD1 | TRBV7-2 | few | CASSARLGQNNEQFF | TGTGCCAGCAGCGCGCGGCTGGGACAGAACAATGAGCAGTTCTTC
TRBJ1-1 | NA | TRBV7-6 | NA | CASSSYREGITEAFF | TGTGCCAGCAGCTCATACAGGGAAGGAATCACTGAAGCTTTCTTT
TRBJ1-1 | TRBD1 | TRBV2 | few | CASTHRAGGGTEAFF | TGTGCCAGCACCCATCGGGCAGGGGGAGGCACTGAAGCTTTCTTT
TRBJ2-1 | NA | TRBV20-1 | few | CSARVLVSHEQFF | TGCAGTGCTAGAGTCCTGGTCAGCCATGAGCAGTTCTTC
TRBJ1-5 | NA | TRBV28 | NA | CASKIQGLRLNQPQHF | TGTGCCAGCAAGATACAGGGCCTGAGACTCAATCAGCCCCAGCATTTT
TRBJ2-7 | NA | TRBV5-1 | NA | CASSLVGQGSYEQYF | TGCGCCAGCAGCTTGGTGGGGCAGGGTTCCTACGAGCAGTACTTC
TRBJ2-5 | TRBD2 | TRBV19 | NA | CASSSLASKETQYF | TGTGCCAGTAGTTCACTAGCGTCAAAAGAGACCCAGTACTTC
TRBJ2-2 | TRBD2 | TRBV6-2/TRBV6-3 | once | CASSGAGVSNTGELFF | TGTGCCAGCAGTGGAGCGGGGGTCTCGAACACCGGGGAGCTGTTTTTT